This TCR beta chain was recorded in a study of T cell repertoires in ileal Crohn's disease (dated by TCRdb to 2018 to 2020). Regarding the complete study: The median duration of disease was about 7.3 years, and at the time of surgery roughly a third of patients were active smokers. All patients had surgery for a complication: stricturing disease in roughly 61% and penetrating disease in roughly 39%. Roughly half of the patients were given postoperative therapy, with approximately 18 on anti-TNF agents and about 11 on thiopurines. M6 samples were neoterminal ileum biopsies taken at postoperative colonoscopy. TCR repertoire analysis was done in about 59 Crohn's disease patients from a prospective multicentre cohort. The study ran alongside a multicentre cohort designed to identify predictors of early endoscopic recurrence after ileocolonic resection. A Rutgeerts score higher than i0 was the definition used for endoscopic postoperative recurrence. A total of roughly 150 mucosal samples from some 60 patients were sequenced, collected from several sites on the surgical specimen as well as at postoperative endoscopy.

As to this clone: Its target antigen remains unknown. No base qualities exist here, and no much larger clone lies one base off it.

Five hundred nanograms of biopsy DNA per sample were submitted for commercial TCRB immunosequencing. A two-step, amplification bias-controlled multiplex PCR was used by Adaptive Biotechnology to amplify CDR3 regions from genomic DNA. The first PCR used primers for every V and J gene segment; the second PCR added barcodes and Illumina adapters. An Illumina instrument was used to sequence the CDR3 libraries. The paper's data handling went like this. The analysis drew on both the pipelines supplied by the vendor and custom analysis of the raw data in R/Bioconductor running R version 3.3.0. Clonality, which ranges from 0 to 1, was calculated as the inverse of the normalised Shannon entropy across all productive clones. High-frequency clones were defined as the share of the repertoire taken up by the top 100 clones, keeping only clones that passed a 95% confidence test. Repertoire diversity was measured with the Simpson index, and overlap between samples was measured with the Morisita-Horn index. The clones in this table, taken by TCRdb from immuneACCESS, are in-frame only. Not every clone is retained; where verified, under half of the shortfall comes from an unresolved V gene, and the cause of the rest is unknown. Clone size and V and J calls were adopted from that table, with D and trimming inferred from the DNA. Within this sample are some 10,000 clones, with 75% to 85% of them counted one time only. Clones ranked in the top ten supply roughly an eighth of the sample.

The sample's time point label, decoded: neoterminal ileum biopsy at postoperative endoscopy, about 6 months after surgery. To be eligible, patients had to be adults with ileal or ileocolonic Crohn's disease and an indication for ileocolonic resection. Before DNA extraction, whole ileal mucosal biopsies were kept frozen at -80 degrees C. A TRizol-based method was used to extract genomic DNA from the frozen whole biopsies, and the DNA was quantified with a NanoDrop 2000 spectrophotometer. The investigation overall reported the following: Within the first year after surgery, the timing of postoperative endoscopy varied, and the median delay was around seven months. Endoscopic recurrence was linked to a higher percentage of high-frequency clones at surgery, and recurrence occurred in every patient whose clonality exceeded 26.8% (18/57). Mucosal CD4 and CD8 T cells were sorted and sequenced only in a subgroup of patients, whose size was not stated. Compared with CD4 T cells, sorted CD8 T cells held more high-frequency clones, which suggests that the mucosal expansions were mostly CD8. Patients who were active smokers at surgery had a significantly higher proportion of clonal expansions than non-smokers (about 25% vs 20%, p=0.02).

The TCR comes from an adult with Crohn's disease. Source material: ileal tissue.

The DNA sequence follows: TGTGCCATCGGGACATATTCCTACGAGCAGTACTTC. Translated, it gives CAIGTYSYEQYF. In this chain, TRBV10-3 is recombined with TRBJ2-7; TRBD1 is perhaps the D gene, given 6 matching bases. For CDR1 and CDR2, the germline V gene lists ENHRY and SYGVKD. V and J are truncated by 8 bases and 1 base respectively, leaving an intervening sequence of 9 bases. There are 12 amino acids in the CDR3, from cysteine to phenylalanine inclusive. Only CDR3 DNA is held: 36 bases, read in frame from base 1.